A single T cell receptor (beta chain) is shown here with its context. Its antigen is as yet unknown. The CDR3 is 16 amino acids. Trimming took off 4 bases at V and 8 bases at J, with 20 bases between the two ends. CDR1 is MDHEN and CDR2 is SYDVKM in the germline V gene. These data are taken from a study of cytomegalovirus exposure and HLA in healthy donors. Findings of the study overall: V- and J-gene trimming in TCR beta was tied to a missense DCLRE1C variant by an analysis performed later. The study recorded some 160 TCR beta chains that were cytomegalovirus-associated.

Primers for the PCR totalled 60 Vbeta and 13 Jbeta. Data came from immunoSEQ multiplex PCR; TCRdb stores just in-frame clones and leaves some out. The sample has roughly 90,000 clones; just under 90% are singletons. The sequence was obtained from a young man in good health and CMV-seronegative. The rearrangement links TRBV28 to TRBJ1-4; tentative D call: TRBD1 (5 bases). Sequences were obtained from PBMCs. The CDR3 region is CASSWGRGDGREKLFF. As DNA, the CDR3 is TGTGCCAGCAGTTGGGGCCGCGGGGATGGGCGAGAAAAACTGTTTTTT.